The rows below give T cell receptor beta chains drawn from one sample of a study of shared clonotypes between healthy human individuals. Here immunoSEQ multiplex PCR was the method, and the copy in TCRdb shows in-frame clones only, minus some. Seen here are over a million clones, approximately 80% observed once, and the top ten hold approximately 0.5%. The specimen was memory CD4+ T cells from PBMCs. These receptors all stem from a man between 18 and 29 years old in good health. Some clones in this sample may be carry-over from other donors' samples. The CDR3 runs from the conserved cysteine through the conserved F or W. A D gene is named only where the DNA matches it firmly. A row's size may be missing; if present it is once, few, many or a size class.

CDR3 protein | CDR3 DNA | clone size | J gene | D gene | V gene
CATSRQGRRFF | TGTGCCACCAGCAGGCAGGGTCGTCGGTTCTTC | once | TRBJ2-1 | - | TRBV15
CASSLGQGGVREKLFF | TGTGCCAGCAGCTTAGGCCAGGGAGGGGTAAGAGAAAAACTGTTTTTT | many | TRBJ1-4 | - | TRBV7-2
CASSLLATSGTYEQYF | TGCGCCAGCAGCTTATTAGCGACTAGCGGAACCTACGAGCAGTACTTC | - | TRBJ2-7 | TRBD2 | TRBV5-1
CASSLFAGGSYNEQFF | TGCGCCAGCAGCTTATTCGCGGGAGGCTCATACAATGAGCAGTTCTTC | - | TRBJ2-1 | TRBD2 | TRBV5-1
CASSPTGPPDTQYF | TGCGCCAGCAGCCCCACGGGCCCTCCAGATACGCAGTATTTT | - | TRBJ2-3 | - | TRBV5-1
CASSYGGGTDLYGYTF | TGTGCCAGCAGTTACGGGGGTGGGACAGATCTCTATGGCTACACCTTC | - | TRBJ1-2 | TRBD1 | TRBV6-5
CASSESGLEETQYF | TGCGCCAGCAGTGAGTCGGGACTAGAAGAGACCCAGTACTTC | - | TRBJ2-5 | TRBD2 | TRBV10-2
CASSEAGQGFAEAFF | TGTGCCAGCAGTGAAGCTGGGCAGGGATTCGCTGAAGCTTTCTTT | - | TRBJ1-1 | - | TRBV6-1
CASGSPSGPQHF | TGTGCTAGTGGTTCCCCCTCGGGGCCCCAGCATTTT | once | TRBJ1-5 | - | TRBV12-5
CAIRGTSGEQYF | TGTGCCATCAGGGGGACATCTGGCGAGCAGTACTTC | - | TRBJ2-7 | - | TRBV10-3
CASSLGRLAGSYEQYF | TGCGCCAGCAGCTTGGGCCGACTAGCGGGAAGCTACGAGCAGTACTTC | - | TRBJ2-7 | TRBD2 | TRBV5-1
CASSRGNSGANVLTF | TGTGCCAGTAGCAGAGGGAACTCTGGGGCCAACGTCCTGACTTTC | - | TRBJ2-6 | - | TRBV19
CASSLFVVASGAYEQYF | TGTGCCAGCAGCTTATTTGTAGTGGCTAGCGGGGCCTACGAGCAGTACTTC | - | TRBJ2-7 | TRBD2 | TRBV7-2
CASAAASTDTQYF | TGTGCCTCGGCAGCGGCTAGCACAGATACGCAGTATTTT | - | TRBJ2-3 | - | TRBV10-3
CASSLSAGVETQYF | TGTGCCAGCAGTTTGAGCGCGGGAGTGGAGACCCAGTACTTC | - | TRBJ2-5 | TRBD2 | TRBV28
CASSLRGFNYNEQFF | TGTGCCAGCAGCTTGCGGGGTTTCAATTACAATGAGCAGTTCTTC | - | TRBJ2-1 | - | TRBV5-6
CASSERLTGPREQFF | TGTGCCAGCAGTGAAAGGCTCACAGGGCCCCGTGAGCAGTTCTTC | few | TRBJ2-1 | - | TRBV27
CASSLQAGAAEQFF | TGCGCCAGCAGCCTCCAAGCGGGAGCGGCCGAGCAGTTCTTC | - | TRBJ2-1 | TRBD2 | TRBV5-1
CASRPFTGTGDEKLFF | TGTGCCAGCAGACCCTTTACCGGGACAGGGGATGAAAAACTGTTTTTT | - | TRBJ1-4 | TRBD1 | TRBV28
CASSPELASRESSYNEQFF | TGTGCCAGCAGCCCAGAATTGGCTAGCAGGGAGTCCTCCTACAATGAGCAGTTCTTC | - | TRBJ2-1 | - | TRBV7-9
CAGSTVPQETQYF | TGTGCCGGCTCGACAGTGCCCCAAGAGACCCAGTACTTC | - | TRBJ2-5 | - | TRBV6-1
CASSWDRGYEQYF | TGCGCCAGCAGTTGGGACAGGGGCTACGAGCAGTACTTC | few | TRBJ2-7 | TRBD1 | TRBV10-1
CASTPTVEGYTF | TGTGCCAGCACCCCGACAGTGGAAGGCTACACCTTC | - | TRBJ1-2 | - | TRBV7-2
CASSQDAHSSGNTIYF | TGCGCCAGCAGCCAAGACGCGCATTCCTCTGGAAACACCATATATTTT | - | TRBJ1-3 | - | TRBV4-3
CASSVDGDEQFF | TGTGCCAGCAGCGTAGATGGCGATGAGCAGTTCTTC | once | TRBJ2-1 | - | TRBV9